This TCR beta chain stems from a study of T cells in Graves' hyperthyroidism and ophthalmopathy. Overall study results and limits: Researchers found most expanded thyroid clonotypes above 0.001 in blood as well. Ophthalmopathy and stable hyperthyroidism were separated by a 13 V-J model.

This clonotype was observed a few times. Its target is unknown. It was RNA transcripts that yielded the amplified TCR beta CDR3 regions. Primed by the HTBI set, a first-round RT-PCR was run on the TCR CDR3. TCRdb fed the multiplex PCR reads into MiXCR, producing one record per CDR3 protein. Of some 720,000 distinct CDR3 sequences in the sample, over 15% were seen once. On the basis of clinical symptoms, serum thyroxine and TRAb, thyroid ultrasound and orbital computed tomography, diagnoses were made. Sequencing input: blood. The TCR was taken from a man between 18 and 35 years old with Graves' hyperthyroidism.

CDR3 sequence reads: CASGLALTGTPNTGELFF. CDR3 in DNA: TGTGCTAGTGGTTTGGCCCTCACCGGGACCCCGAACACCGGGGAGCTGTTTTTT. The rearrangement joins TRBV12-5 to TRBJ2-2, with D tentatively TRBD1 or TRBD2 (5 bases each). This CDR3 is built from 18 residues. Trimming cost V 1 base and J 0 bases, with 15 bases left between them. The germline gives CDR1 LGHNT, CDR2 FRNRAP.